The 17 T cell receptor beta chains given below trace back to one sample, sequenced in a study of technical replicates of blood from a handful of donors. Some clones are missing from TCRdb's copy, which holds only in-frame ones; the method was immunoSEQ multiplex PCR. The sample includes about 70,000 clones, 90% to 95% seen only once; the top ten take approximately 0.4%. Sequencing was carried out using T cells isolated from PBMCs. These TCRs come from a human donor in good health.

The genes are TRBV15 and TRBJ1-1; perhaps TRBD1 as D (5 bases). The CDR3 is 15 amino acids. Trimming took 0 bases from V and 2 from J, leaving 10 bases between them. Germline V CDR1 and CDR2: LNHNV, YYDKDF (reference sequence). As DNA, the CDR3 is TGTGCCACCAGCAGAGAGTCAGGGTCAAACACTGAAGCTTTCTTT. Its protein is CATSRESGSNTEAFF.

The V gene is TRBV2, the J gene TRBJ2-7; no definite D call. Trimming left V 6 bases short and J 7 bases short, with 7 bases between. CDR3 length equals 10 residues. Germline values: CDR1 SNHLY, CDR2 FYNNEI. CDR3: CASRFGEQYF. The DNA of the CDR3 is TGTGCCAGCAGGTTCGGGGAGCAGTACTTC.

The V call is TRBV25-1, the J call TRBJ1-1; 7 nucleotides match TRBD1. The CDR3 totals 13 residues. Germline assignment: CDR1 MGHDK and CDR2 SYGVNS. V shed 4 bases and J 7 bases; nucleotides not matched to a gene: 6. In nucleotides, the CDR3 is TGTGCCAGCAGTGTGTTACAGGGGTATGAAGCTTTCTTT. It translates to CASSVLQGYEAFF.

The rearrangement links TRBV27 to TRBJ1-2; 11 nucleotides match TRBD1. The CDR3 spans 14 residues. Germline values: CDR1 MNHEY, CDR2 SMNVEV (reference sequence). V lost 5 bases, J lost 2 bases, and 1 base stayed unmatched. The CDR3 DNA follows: TGTGCCAGCAGTCGGACAGGGGGCAACTATGGCTACACCTTC. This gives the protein CASSRTGGNYGYTF.

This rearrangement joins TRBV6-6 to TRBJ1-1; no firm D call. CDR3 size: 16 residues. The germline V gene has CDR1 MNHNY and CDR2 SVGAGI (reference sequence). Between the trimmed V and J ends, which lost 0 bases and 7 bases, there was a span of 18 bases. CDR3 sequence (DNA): TGTGCCAGCAGTTACTCTCCCAAGGGCCCCGGGAGTGAAGCTTTCTTT. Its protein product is CASSYSPKGPGSEAFF.

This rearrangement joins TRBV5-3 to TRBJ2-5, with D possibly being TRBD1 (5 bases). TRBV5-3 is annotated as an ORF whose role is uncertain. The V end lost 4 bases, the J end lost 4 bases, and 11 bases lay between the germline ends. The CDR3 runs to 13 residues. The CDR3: CARSLTAPETQYF. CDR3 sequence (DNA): TGTGCCAGAAGCCTGACAGCCCCAGAGACCCAGTACTTC.

In DNA, the CDR3 is TGTGCCAGCAACCAATGGGGGGGCAATCTTGGTGAGCAGTTCTTC. This translates into CASNQWGGNLGEQFF. This chain connects TRBV27 to TRBJ2-1; weak D call: TRBD2 (7 bases). Germline V lookup: CDR1 MNHEY, CDR2 SMNVEV (reference sequence). Trimming removed 7 bases at V and 9 bases at J, with 22 bases between. The CDR3 contains 15 residues.

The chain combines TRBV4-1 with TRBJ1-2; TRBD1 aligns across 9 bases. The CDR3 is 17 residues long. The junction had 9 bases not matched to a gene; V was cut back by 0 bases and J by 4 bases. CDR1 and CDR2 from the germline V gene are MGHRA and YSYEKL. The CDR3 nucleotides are TGCGCCAGCAGCCAAGATGGTGCCGGGACAGGGATCTATGGCTACACCTTC. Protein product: CASSQDGAGTGIYGYTF.

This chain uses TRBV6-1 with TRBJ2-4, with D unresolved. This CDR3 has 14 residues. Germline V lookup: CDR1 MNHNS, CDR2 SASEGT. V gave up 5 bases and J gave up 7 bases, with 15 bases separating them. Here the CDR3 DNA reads TGTGCCAGCAGTTCTATACAAACGAGGAACATTCAGTACTTC. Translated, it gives CASSSIQTRNIQYF.

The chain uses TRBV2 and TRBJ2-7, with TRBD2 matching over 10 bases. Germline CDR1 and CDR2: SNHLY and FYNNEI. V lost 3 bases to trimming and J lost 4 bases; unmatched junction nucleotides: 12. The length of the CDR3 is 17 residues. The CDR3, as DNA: TGTGCCAGCAGTGAGGAAATAGCGGGAGGCGAGGGTTACGAGCAGTACTTC. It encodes CASSEEIAGGEGYEQYF.

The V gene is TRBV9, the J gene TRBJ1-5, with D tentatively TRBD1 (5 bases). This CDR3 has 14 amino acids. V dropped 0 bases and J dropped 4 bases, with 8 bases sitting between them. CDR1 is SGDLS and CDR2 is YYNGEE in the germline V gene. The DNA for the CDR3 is TGTGCCAGCAGCGTAGGACAGAAGAATCAGCCCCAGCATTTT. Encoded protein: CASSVGQKNQPQHF. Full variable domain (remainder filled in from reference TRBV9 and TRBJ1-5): DSGVTQTPKHLITATGQRVTLRCSPRSGDLSVYWYQQSLDQGLQFLIQYYNGEERAKGNILERFSAQQFPDLHSELNLSSLELGDSALYFCASSVGQKNQPQHFGDGTRLSIL.

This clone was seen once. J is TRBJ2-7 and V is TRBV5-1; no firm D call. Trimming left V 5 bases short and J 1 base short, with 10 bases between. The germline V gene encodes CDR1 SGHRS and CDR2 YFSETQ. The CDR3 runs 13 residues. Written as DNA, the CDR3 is TGCGCCAGCAGAGTCAGTTTGTCCTACGAGCAGTACTTC. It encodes CASRVSLSYEQYF.

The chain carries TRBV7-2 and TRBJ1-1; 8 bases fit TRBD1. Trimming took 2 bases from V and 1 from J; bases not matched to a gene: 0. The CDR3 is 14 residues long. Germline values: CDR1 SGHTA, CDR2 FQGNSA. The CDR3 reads CASSLTGGNTEAFF. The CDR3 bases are TGTGCCAGCAGCTTAACAGGGGGGAACACTGAAGCTTTCTTT. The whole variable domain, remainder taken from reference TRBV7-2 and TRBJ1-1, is GAGVSQSPSNKVTEKGKDVELRCDPISGHTALYWYRQSLGQGLEFLIYFQGNSAPDKSGLPSDRFSAERTGGSVSTLTIQRTQQEDSAVYLCASSLTGGNTEAFFGQGTRLTVV.

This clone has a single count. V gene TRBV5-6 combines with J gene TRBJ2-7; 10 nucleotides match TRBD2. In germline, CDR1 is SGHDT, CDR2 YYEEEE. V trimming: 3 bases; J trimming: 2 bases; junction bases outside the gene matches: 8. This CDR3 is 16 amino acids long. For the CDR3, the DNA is TGTGCCAGCAGCTCGACTGGGACTAGCGCGACCTACGAGCAGTACTTC. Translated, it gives CASSSTGTSATYEQYF.

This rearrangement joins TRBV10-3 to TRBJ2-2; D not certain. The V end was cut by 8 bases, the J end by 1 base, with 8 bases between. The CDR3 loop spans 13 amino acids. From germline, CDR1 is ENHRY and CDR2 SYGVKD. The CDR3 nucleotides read TGTGCCATCGCACAGAAGAACACCGGGGAGCTGTTTTTT. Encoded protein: CAIAQKNTGELFF.

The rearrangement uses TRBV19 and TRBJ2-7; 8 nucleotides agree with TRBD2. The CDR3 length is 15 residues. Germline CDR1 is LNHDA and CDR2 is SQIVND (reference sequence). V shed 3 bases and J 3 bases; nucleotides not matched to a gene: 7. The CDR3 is CASSIPGRAYYEQYF. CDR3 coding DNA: TGTGCCAGTAGTATCCCCGGGAGGGCCTACTACGAGCAGTACTTC. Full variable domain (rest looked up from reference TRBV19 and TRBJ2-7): DGGITQSPKYLFRKEGQNVTLSCEQNLNHDAMYWYRQDPGQGLRLIYYSQIVNDFQKGDIAEGYSVSREKKESFPLTVTSAQKNPTAFYLCASSIPGRAYYEQYFGPGTRLTVT.

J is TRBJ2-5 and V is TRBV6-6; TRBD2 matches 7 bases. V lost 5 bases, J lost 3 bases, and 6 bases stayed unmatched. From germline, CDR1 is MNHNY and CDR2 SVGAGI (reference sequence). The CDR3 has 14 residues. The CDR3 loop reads CASSPLGLKETQYF. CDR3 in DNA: TGTGCCAGCAGTCCTCTGGGACTAAAAGAGACCCAGTACTTC.